This T cell receptor beta chain was recovered during a study of T cells after posttransplantation cyclophosphamide. Profiling relied on immunoSEQ multiplex PCR, and the TCRdb table lists in-frame clones only, not all of them. The repertoire holds approximately 30,000 clones, with about 90% as singletons. The receptor was isolated from a woman in her forties with a blood cancer, CMV-positive, and with a related stem cell donor. The sample consisted of PBMCs.

CDR3 sequence: CASSGAGRATSPQETQYF. CDR3 coding DNA: TGTGCCAGCAGTGGGGCAGGTAGAGCCACTTCACCCCAAGAGACCCAGTACTTC. The chain uses TRBV2 and TRBJ2-5; D uncertain. The CDR3 extends over 18 amino acids. Germline V lookup: CDR1 SNHLY, CDR2 FYNNEI. The V end was cut by 4 bases, the J end by 1 base, with 22 bases between.